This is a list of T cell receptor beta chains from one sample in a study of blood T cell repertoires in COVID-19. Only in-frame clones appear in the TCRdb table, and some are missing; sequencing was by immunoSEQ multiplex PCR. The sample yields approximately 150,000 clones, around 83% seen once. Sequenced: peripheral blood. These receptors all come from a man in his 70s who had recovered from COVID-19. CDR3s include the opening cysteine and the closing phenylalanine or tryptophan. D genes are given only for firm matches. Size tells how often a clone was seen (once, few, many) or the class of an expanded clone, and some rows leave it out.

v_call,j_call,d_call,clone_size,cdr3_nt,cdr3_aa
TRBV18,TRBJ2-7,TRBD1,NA,TGTGCCAGCTCACCACCGGGACAGGGTCGCTACGAGCAGTACTTC,CASSPPGQGRYEQYF
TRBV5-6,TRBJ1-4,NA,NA,TGTGCCAGCAGCTTGAAAATAACAGCTAATGAAAAACTGTTTTTT,CASSLKITANEKLFF
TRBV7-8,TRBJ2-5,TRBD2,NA,TGTGCCAGCAGCTTAGGGGGACTAGCGGGAACCCAGTACTTC,CASSLGGLAGTQYF
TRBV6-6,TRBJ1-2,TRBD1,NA,TGTGCCAGCAGCACCGGACAGGGGTCGAACTATGGCTACACCTTC,CASSTGQGSNYGYTF
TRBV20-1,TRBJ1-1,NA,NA,TGCAGTGCTTCAACAGGATATGAAGCTTTCTTT,CSASTGYEAFF
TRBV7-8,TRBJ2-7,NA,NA,TGTGCCAGCAGCCAACCTCTTCAATCGAGCTCCTACGAGCAGTACTTC,CASSQPLQSSSYEQYF
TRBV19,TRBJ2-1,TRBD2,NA,TGTGCCAGTAGGCCTCTAGCGGGAGGGAGTAATGAGCAGTTCTTC,CASRPLAGGSNEQFF
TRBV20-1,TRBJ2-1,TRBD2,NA,TGCAGTGCTAGGGCTAGCGGGGGCATCTTC,CSARASGGIF
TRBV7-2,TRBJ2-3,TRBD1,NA,TGTGCCAGCAGCTTATTAGCGGGACAGGGGATCGCAGATACGCAGTATTTT,CASSLLAGQGIADTQYF
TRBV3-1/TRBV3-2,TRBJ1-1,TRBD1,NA,TGTGCCAGCAGCCAAGATAGAGGGACAGGGTACACCTTT,CASSQDRGTGYTF
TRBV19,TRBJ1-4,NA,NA,TGTGCCAGTAGTATAGATGCGACGGGAACAACTAATGAAAAACTGTTTTTT,CASSIDATGTTNEKLFF
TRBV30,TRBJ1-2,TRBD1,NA,TGTGCCTGGAGTGTACGACAGGGAAACTATGGCTACACCTTC,CAWSVRQGNYGYTF
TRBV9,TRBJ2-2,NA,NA,TGTGCCAGCAGCGTAGTGGCGGGGCGGATGGCCACCGGGGAGCTGTTTTTT,CASSVVAGRMATGELFF
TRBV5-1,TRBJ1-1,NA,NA,TGCGCCAGCAGCTTGGGGCCAGGGGATATAGAAGCTTTCTTT,CASSLGPGDIEAFF
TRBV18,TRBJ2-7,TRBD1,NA,TGTGCCAGCTCACAGACAGGGGAAAACGAGCAGTACTTC,CASSQTGENEQYF
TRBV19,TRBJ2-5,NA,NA,TGTGCCAGTAGTATAGATCATGCTAGCGCGAATAAAGAGACCCAGTACTTC,CASSIDHASANKETQYF
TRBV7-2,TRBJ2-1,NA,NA,TGTGCCAGCAGCCTATTCTACGATGAGCAGTTCTTC,CASSLFYDEQFF
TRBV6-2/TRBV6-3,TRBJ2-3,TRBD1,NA,TGTGCCAGCAGTTATGAGGGGGCCTCATACGGGACAGATACGCAGTATTTT,CASSYEGASYGTDTQYF
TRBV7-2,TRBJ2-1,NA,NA,TGTGCCAGCAGCTCGTATTATAGTGAGCAGTTCTTC,CASSSYYSEQFF
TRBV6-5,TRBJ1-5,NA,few,TGTGCCAGCAGTTCTAATGCAGGGGCCAAGCCCCAGCATTTT,CASSSNAGAKPQHF
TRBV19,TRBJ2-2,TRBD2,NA,TGTGCCAGTACCCGTCGGGGCGGGAGGGCCGACACCGGGGAGCTGTTTTTT,CASTRRGGRADTGELFF
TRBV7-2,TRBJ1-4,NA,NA,TGTGCCAGCAGCTTTCCGCGCGGAGATAATGAAAAACTGTTTTTT,CASSFPRGDNEKLFF
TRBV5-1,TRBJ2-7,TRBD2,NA,TGCGCCAGCAGCCCCCTGACTAGCGGGAGTAATGAGCAGTACTTC,CASSPLTSGSNEQYF
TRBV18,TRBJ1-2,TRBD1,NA,TGTGCCAGCTCACCAGCGACAGGGAATGGCTACACCTTC,CASSPATGNGYTF
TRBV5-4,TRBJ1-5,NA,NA,TGTGCCAGCAGCAAGGACAGACAGGATCAGCCCCAGCATTTT,CASSKDRQDQPQHF
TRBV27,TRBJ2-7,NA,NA,TGTGCCAGCAGTCTAAAGTACTCCTACGAGCAGTACTTC,CASSLKYSYEQYF
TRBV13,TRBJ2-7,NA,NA,TGTGCCAGCAGCCCCCCGACAAACTCCTACGAGCAGTACTTC,CASSPPTNSYEQYF
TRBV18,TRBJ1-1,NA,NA,TGTGCCAGCTCCCAGGCGGGTTTGGCTGAAGCTTTCTTT,CASSQAGLAEAFF
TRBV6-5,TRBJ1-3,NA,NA,TGTGCCAGTTTTGTCGGGGGTGGAAACACCATATATTTT,CASFVGGGNTIYF
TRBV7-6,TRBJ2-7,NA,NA,TGTGCCAGCAGCCCCTTAGCGGATCGCTCCTACGAGCAGTACTTC,CASSPLADRSYEQYF
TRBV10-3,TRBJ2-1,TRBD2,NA,TGTGCCATCAGTGTAGAGAGCGGGAGGCAGAGCTCCTACAATGAGCAGTTCTTC,CAISVESGRQSSYNEQFF
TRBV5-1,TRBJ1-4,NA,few,TGCGCCAGCAGCTTGGCGGCGGGAACTAATGAAAAACTGTTTTTT,CASSLAAGTNEKLFF
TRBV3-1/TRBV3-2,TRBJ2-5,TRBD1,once,TGTGACAGCAGCGACCGGGACAGCAGAGAGACCCAGTACTTC,CDSSDRDSRETQYF
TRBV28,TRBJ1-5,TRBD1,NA,TGTGCCAGCTCAGCAGGGGGCAAGGGAGGCAATCAGCCCCAGCATTTT,CASSAGGKGGNQPQHF
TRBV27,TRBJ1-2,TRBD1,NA,TGTGCCAGCAGTTCCACAGGGGCTAACTATGGCTACACCTTC,CASSSTGANYGYTF
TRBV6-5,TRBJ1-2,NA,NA,TGTGCCAGCATACCACACGGGGGATATGGCTACACCTTC,CASIPHGGYGYTF
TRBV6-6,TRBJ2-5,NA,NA,TGTGCCAGCAGTTACGGCATACAGCAGGAGACCCAGTACTTC,CASSYGIQQETQYF
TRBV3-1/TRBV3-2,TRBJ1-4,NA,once,TGTGCCAGCAGCCAATCCGGGGTGCGAAATGAAAAACTGTTTTTT,CASSQSGVRNEKLFF
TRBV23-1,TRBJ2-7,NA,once,TGCGCCAGCAGTCAATCGATCTGGGGCAGCAACGAGCAGTACTTC,CASSQSIWGSNEQYF
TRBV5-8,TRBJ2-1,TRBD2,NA,TGTGCCAGCAGCCCGGGACTAGCGGGAGGCAATGAGCAGTTCTTC,CASSPGLAGGNEQFF
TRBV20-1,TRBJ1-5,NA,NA,TGCAGTGCTAGTAACGACAGGCCATATCAGCCCCAGCATTTT,CSASNDRPYQPQHF
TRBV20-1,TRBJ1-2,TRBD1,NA,TGCAGTGCTAGTCCGCAGGGGGCGTATGGCTACACCTTC,CSASPQGAYGYTF
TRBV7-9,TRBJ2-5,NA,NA,TGTGCCAGCAGCCCCTTTGAGGGGGGGCAGACCCAGTACTTC,CASSPFEGGQTQYF
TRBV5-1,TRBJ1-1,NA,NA,TGCGCCAGCAGCTTGTCGGACAGCACTGAAGCTTTCTTT,CASSLSDSTEAFF
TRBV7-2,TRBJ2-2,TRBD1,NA,TGTGCCAGCAGCCGCGGGAGACTCCGGACAGGGGGCGACACCGGGGAGCTGTTTTTT,CASSRGRLRTGGDTGELFF
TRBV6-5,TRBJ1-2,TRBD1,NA,TGTGCCAGCAGTTACTCGAGGGCAGGGGGTCAGGGCTACACCTTC,CASSYSRAGGQGYTF
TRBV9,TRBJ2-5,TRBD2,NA,TGTGCCAGCAGCGTAGGGGGTAGCGGGAGGACGGAGACCCAGTACTTC,CASSVGGSGRTETQYF
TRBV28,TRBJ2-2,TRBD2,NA,TGTGCCAGCAGTCGTGGACTAGCGGGAGGTAACACCGGGGAGCTGTTTTTT,CASSRGLAGGNTGELFF
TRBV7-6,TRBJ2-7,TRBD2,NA,TGTGCCAGCAGCCTCCTACTAGCGTCCGAGCAGTACTTC,CASSLLLASEQYF
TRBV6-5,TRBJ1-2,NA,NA,TGTGCCAGCAGTTACTCACCGTTGTTGAGCTATGGCTACACCTTC,CASSYSPLLSYGYTF
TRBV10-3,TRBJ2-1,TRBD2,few,TGTGCCATCACGGCGCGGGAGGGCACCTACAATGAGCAGTTCTTC,CAITAREGTYNEQFF
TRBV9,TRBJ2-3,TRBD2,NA,TGTGCCAGCAGCCCCCGACTAGCGACCAGCACAGATACGCAGTATTTT,CASSPRLATSTDTQYF
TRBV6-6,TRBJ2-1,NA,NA,TGTGCCAGCAGTTACTCACGGGGGTCCGCGAATGAGCAGTTCTTC,CASSYSRGSANEQFF
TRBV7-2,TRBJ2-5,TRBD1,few,TGTGCCAGCGGCCGACAGGGGAAAGAGACCCAGTACTTC,CASGRQGKETQYF
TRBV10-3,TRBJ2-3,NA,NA,TGTGCCATCAGACCCACTAGTGTCGGTGGCGATACGCAGTATTTT,CAIRPTSVGGDTQYF
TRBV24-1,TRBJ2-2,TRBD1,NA,TGTGCCACCAGTGATGGGGACAGGAACACCGGGGAGCTGTTTTTT,CATSDGDRNTGELFF
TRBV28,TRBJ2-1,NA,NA,TGTGCCACTATGGGACACCGACTAGAGCAGTTCTTC,CATMGHRLEQFF
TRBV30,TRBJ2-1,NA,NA,TGTGCCTGGAGTAGTATTAGCCAGGGTGAGCAGTTCTTC,CAWSSISQGEQFF
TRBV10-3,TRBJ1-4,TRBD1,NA,TGTGCCATCAGTGCCGGACAGGGGCGGGATGAAAAACTGTTTTTT,CAISAGQGRDEKLFF
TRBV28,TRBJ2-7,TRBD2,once,TGTGCCAGCAGGGTCCAGGGAGGGAGCTCCTACGAGCAGTACTTC,CASRVQGGSSYEQYF